This TCR beta chain is drawn from a study of kidney transplant recipient with SARS-CoV-2 infection. This clonotype was picked up many times. The germline CDR1 and CDR2 sequences are SEHNR and FQNEAQ (reference sequence). The CDR3 covers 14 residues. Trimming stripped 0 bases from V and 4 bases from J, with 9 bases between. TCRdb ran MiXCR on the reads and lists one entry per CDR3 protein. The data show 200,000 to 250,000 distinct CDR3 sequences, more than 25% seen once. The rearrangement joins TRBV7-9 to TRBJ1-2; no clear D. Sequencing was performed on a blood sample, taken at baseline and around day 120 from a kidney transplant recipient. The clonotype comes from a male patient aged 30 to 40 who had COVID-19 and was a kidney transplant recipient. Some T cells may be the graft donor's. CDR3 sequence reads: CASSLASALYGYTF. CDR3 sequence (DNA): TGTGCCAGCAGCTTAGCATCCGCCCTCTATGGCTACACCTTC.